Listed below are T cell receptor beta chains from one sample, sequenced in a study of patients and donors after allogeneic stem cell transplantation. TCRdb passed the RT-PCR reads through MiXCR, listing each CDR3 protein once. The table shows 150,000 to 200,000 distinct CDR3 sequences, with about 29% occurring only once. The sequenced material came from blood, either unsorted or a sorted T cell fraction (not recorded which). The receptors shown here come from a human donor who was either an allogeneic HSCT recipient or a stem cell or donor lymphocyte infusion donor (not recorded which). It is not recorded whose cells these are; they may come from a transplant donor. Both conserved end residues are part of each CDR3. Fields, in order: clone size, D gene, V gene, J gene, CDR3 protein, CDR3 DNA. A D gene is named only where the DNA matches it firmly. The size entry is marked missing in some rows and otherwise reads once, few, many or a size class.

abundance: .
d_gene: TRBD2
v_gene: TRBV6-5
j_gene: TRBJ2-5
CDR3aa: CASSLAGGGTQETQYF
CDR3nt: TGTGCCAGCAGCCTAGCGGGAGGGGGGACCCAAGAGACCCAGTACTTC

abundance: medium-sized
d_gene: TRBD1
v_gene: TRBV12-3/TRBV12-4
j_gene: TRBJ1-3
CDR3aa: CASSRDRVVDTIYF
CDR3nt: TGTGCCAGCAGCCGGGACAGGGTGGTGGACACCATATATTTT

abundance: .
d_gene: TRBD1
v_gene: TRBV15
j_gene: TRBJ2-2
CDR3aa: CATSRDDRGTGELFF
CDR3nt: TGTGCCACCAGCAGGGATGACAGGGGCACCGGGGAGCTGTTTTTT

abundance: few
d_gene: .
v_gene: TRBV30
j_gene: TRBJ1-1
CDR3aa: CAWTTVADTEAFF
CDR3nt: TGTGCCTGGACCACAGTGGCGGACACTGAAGCTTTCTTT

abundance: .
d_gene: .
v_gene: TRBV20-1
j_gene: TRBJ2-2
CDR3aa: CSARATGPGELFF
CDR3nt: TGCAGTGCTAGAGCTACAGGGCCCGGGGAGCTGTTTTTT

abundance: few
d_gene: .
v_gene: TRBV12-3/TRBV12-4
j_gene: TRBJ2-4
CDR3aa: CASSSPGVYIQYF
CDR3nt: TGTGCCAGCAGTTCGCCGGGTGTATACATTCAGTACTTC

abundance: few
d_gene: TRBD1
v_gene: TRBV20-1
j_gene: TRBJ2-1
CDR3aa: CSARKGQGAAYNEQFF
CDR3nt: TGCAGTGCTAGAAAGGGACAGGGGGCTGCTTACAATGAGCAGTTCTTC

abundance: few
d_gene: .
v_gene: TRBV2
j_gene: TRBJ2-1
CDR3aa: CASMRANEQFF
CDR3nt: TGTGCCAGCATGCGCGCCAATGAGCAGTTCTTC

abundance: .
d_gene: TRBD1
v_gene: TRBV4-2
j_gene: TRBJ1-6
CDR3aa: CASSQVGQGFDSPLHF
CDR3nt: TGTGCCAGCAGCCAAGTGGGACAGGGGTTTGATTCACCCCTCCACTTT

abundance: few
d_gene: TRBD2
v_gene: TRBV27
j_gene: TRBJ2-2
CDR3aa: CASSPLAGGTGELFF
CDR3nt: TGTGCCAGCAGTCCGCTAGCGGGAGGGACCGGGGAGCTGTTTTTT

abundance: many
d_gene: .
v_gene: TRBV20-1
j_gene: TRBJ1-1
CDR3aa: CSAAPNTEAFF
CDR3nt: TGCAGTGCCGCACCGAACACTGAAGCTTTCTTT

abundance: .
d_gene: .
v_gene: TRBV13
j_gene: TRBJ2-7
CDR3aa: CASSLGTGVLQYEQYF
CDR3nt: TGTGCCAGCAGCTTAGGGACTGGGGTCCTCCAGTACGAGCAGTACTTC

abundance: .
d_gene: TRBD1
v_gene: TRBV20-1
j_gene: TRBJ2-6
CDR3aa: CSAPGQGRANVLTF
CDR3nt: TGCAGTGCCCCGGGACAGGGTAGGGCCAACGTCCTGACTTTC

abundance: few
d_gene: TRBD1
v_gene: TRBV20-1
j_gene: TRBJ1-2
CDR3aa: CSASESGQGGGGYTF
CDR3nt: TGCAGTGCTAGCGAATCGGGACAGGGGGGCGGTGGCTACACCTTC

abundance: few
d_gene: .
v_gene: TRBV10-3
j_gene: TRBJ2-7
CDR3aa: CAISDGSEQYF
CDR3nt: TGTGCCATCAGTGATGGTTCCGAGCAGTACTTC

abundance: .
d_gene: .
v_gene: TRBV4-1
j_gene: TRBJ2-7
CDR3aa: CASSQDPAGSYEQYF
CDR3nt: TGCGCCAGCAGCCAAGATCCTGCGGGATCCTACGAGCAGTACTTC

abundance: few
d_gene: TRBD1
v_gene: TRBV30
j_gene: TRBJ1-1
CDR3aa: CAWTLTGTEAFF
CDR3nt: TGTGCCTGGACCCTGACAGGGACTGAAGCTTTCTTT

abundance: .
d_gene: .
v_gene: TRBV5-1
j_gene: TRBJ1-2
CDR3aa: CASSLVRGMDYGYTF
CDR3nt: TGCGCCAGCAGCTTGGTTCGGGGGATGGACTATGGCTACACCTTC

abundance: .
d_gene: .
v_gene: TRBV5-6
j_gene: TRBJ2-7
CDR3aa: CASSLVNEQYF
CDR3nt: TGTGCCAGCAGCTTGGTTAACGAGCAGTACTTC

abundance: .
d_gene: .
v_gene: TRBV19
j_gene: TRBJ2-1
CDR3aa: CASSRGSLNEQFF
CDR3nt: TGTGCCAGTAGTAGGGGGTCTCTCAATGAGCAGTTCTTC

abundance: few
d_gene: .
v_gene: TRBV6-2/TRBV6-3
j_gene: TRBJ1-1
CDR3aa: CASSRLGPEAFF
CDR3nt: TGTGCCAGCAGTCGCTTGGGGCCCGAAGCTTTCTTT

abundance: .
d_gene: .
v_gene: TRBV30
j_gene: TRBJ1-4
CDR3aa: CAWSANSATNEKLFF
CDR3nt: TGTGCCTGGAGTGCGAACAGTGCAACTAATGAAAAACTGTTTTTT

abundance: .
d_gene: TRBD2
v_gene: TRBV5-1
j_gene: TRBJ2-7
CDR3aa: CASSPLGGGPYEQYF
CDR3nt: TGCGCCAGCAGCCCCCTGGGGGGAGGGCCCTACGAGCAGTACTTC

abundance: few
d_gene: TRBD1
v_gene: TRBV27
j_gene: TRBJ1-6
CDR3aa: CASSTLPPGGYNSPLHF
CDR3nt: TGTGCCAGCAGTACATTACCTCCAGGGGGTTACAATTCACCCCTCCACTTT

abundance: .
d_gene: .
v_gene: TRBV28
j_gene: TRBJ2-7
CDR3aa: CASSSGGPEQYF
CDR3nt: TGTGCCAGCAGTTCTGGGGGGCCCGAGCAGTACTTC

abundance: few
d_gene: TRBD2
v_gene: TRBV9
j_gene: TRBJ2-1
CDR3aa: CASSPEGGTSTYNEQFF
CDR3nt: TGTGCCAGCAGCCCAGAGGGAGGGACGAGCACCTACAATGAGCAGTTCTTC

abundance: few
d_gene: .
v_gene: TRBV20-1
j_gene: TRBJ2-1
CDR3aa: CSPSTSIASNEQFF
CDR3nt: TGCAGTCCTTCGACTAGTATAGCTAGCAATGAGCAGTTCTTC

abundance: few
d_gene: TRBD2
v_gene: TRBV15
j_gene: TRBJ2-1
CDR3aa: CATSRGTSGSFEQFF
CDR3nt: TGTGCCACCAGCAGAGGGACTAGCGGGAGTTTTGAGCAGTTCTTC

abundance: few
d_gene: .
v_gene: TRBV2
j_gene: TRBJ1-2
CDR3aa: CAARRDTQNYGYTF
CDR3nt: TGTGCCGCCAGAAGGGACACTCAGAACTATGGCTACACCTTC

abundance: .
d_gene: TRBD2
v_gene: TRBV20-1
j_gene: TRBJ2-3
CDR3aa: CSASKLAGGPGDTQYF
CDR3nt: TGCAGTGCTAGTAAGCTAGCGGGAGGGCCTGGAGATACGCAGTATTTT

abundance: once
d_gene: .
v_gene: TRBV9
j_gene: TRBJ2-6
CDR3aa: CASSVPGGPQAGANVLTF
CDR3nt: TGTGCCAGCAGCGTTCCCGGGGGGCCACAAGCTGGGGCCAACGTCCTGACTTTC

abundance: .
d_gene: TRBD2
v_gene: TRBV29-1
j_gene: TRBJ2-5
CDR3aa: CSVGTSSQETQYF
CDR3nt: TGCAGCGTGGGGACTAGTTCTCAAGAGACCCAGTACTTC

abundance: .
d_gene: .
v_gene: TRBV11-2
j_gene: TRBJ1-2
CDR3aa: CASSTYSTGQLCTF
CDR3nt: TGTGCCAGCAGCACATACTCAACAGGGCAACTCTGCACCTTC